This T cell receptor beta chain was observed in a study of blood T cell repertoires in COVID-19. At the level of the study: COVID-19 samples collected from the United States, Italy and Spain covered acute and convalescent phases. In each case, the material was cDNA or gDNA derived from T cells, B-cell-depleted T cells, or PBMCs.

Looked up from germline, CDR1 is MNHNS and CDR2 is SASEGT. The CDR3 contains 14 residues. The J segment lost 8 bases and the V segment lost 3 bases, leaving 5 bases of the junction unmatched. Study processing details: Estimation of nucleated cell counts was performed using reference gene primer amplification. Libraries were prepared by immunoSEQ multiplex PCR; TCRdb keeps only in-frame clonotypes and omits some of them. That table gives V, J and clone size, and the DNA gave D and trimming. The data contain roughly 290,000 clones, around 87% of them singletons. The receptor was derived from a woman aged 50 to 60 who had recovered from COVID-19. The chain has TRBV6-1 and TRBJ1-4; 8 bases are shared with TRBD1. Sequences were obtained from peripheral blood. The CDR3: CASSDLGQVEKLFF. CDR3 DNA sequence: TGTGCCAGCAGTGATCTGGGACAGGTGGAAAAACTGTTTTTT.